A single sample is the source of the 16 T cell receptor beta chains below, sequenced in a study of blood T cells in healthy people across ages. A second PCR, run for roughly 6 to 11 cycles, used a sample-barcoded 5' primer plus a J-beta primer mix. TCRdb reprocessed the 5' RACE reads via MiXCR and lists one record per CDR3 protein. The table includes under 1,100,000 distinct CDR3 sequences, under 30% detected once. The same data also contributed to another study, on T cells of mothers and their children.

The specimen sequenced was blood. The origin of the receptors is a girl aged 2 to 10 in good health.

The rearrangement joins TRBV29-1 to TRBJ2-4; 7 bases match TRBD1. Trimming took 8 bases from V and 3 from J; bases not matched to a gene: 13. This CDR3 is 15 amino acids long. The germline CDR1 and CDR2 sequences are SQVTM and ANQGSEA. The CDR3 nucleotides are TGCAGCACGCGCACGGGGTGGGACAGCAAAAACATTCAGTACTTC. Translating it yields CSTRTGWDSKNIQYF.

This clonotype was seen only a few times. The chain couples TRBV2 to TRBJ1-4; D unclear. Germline CDR1 and CDR2: SNHLY and FYNNEI. V dropped 3 bases and J dropped 0 bases, with 11 bases sitting between them. CDR3 length equals 16 residues. This chain's CDR3 is CASSEVERATNEKLFF. CDR3 bases: TGTGCCAGCAGTGAGGTTGAGAGGGCAACTAATGAAAAACTGTTTTTT.

This clonotype has a handful of counts. The chain links TRBV4-2 to TRBJ2-3, with D uncertain. The CDR3 totals 14 residues. The V gene lost 4 bases and the J gene lost 0 bases, with 8 bases spanning the gap. CDR1 is LGHNA and CDR2 is YNFKEQ in the germline V gene. The CDR3 protein is CASSRLVSTDTQYF. The CDR3, as DNA: TGTGCCAGCAGCCGGCTAGTAAGCACAGATACGCAGTATTTT.

The chain joins TRBV20-1 to TRBJ2-7, with D perhaps assigned TRBD1 or TRBD2 (5 bases each). The germline V and J ends were trimmed by 6 bases and 5 bases, with 17 bases remaining between them. This CDR3 contains 13 residues. The germline V gene encodes CDR1 DFQATT and CDR2 SNEGSKA (reference sequence). CDR3 bases: TGCAGTGCCTCACAGGAGTTGAGGGACGAGCAGTACTTC. Its protein product is CSASQELRDEQYF.

This clonotype was picked up a small number of times. The DNA of the CDR3 is TGTGCCAGCAGCTTAGAAGGGCGGGTCACAGATACGCAGTATTTT. It yields the protein CASSLEGRVTDTQYF. This chain uses TRBV7-2 with TRBJ2-3, with D possibly being TRBD2 (5 bases). V gave up 1 base and J gave up 2 bases, with 10 bases separating them. CDR1 is SGHTA, CDR2 FQGNSA, per germline. This CDR3 contains 15 residues.

The rearrangement uses TRBV7-9 and TRBJ2-1; 9 nucleotides agree with TRBD1. Germline trimming cut 5 bases from V and 4 bases from J; bases unmatched to any gene: 9. This CDR3 contains 16 residues. The V gene's germline CDR1 is SEHNR and CDR2 FQNEAQ (reference sequence). Here the CDR3 DNA reads TGTGCCAGCAGCCTCGCCCGGGACAGGGCGTACAATGAGCAGTTCTTC. Encoded protein: CASSLARDRAYNEQFF.

This clonotype was counted many times. The chain is built from TRBV11-2 and TRBJ2-1; no definite D call. The CDR3 sequence is 12 residues long. The V end lost 6 bases, the J end lost 2 bases, and 5 bases lay between the germline ends. The germline V gene encodes CDR1 SGHAT and CDR2 FQNNGV. CDR3 nucleotide sequence: TGTGCCAGCAGAGACCCCTACAATGAGCAGTTCTTC. Amino acids: CASRDPYNEQFF. The full variable domain, completed using reference TRBV11-2 and TRBJ2-1, is EAGVAQSPRYKIIEKRQSVAFWCNPISGHATLYWYQQILGQGPKLLIQFQNNGVVDDSQLPKDRFSAERLKGVDSTLKIQPAKLEDSAVYLCASRDPYNEQFFGPGTRLTVL.

V usage is TRBV13 and J usage is TRBJ2-7; 7 nucleotides align to TRBD2. CDR3 length equals 14 residues. V lost 2 bases, J lost 6 bases, and 7 bases stayed unmatched. Looked up from germline, CDR1 is PRHDT and CDR2 is FYEKMQ (reference sequence). The CDR3 loop is CASSLWTSSGEQYF. The CDR3 nucleotides read TGTGCCAGCAGCTTATGGACTAGTTCGGGCGAGCAGTACTTC.

The sample holds a few counts of this clonotype. V usage is TRBV29-1 and J usage is TRBJ1-1; tentative D call: TRBD1 (6 bases). Germline CDR1 reads SQVTM; CDR2 reads ANQGSEA. V gave up 7 bases and J gave up 4 bases, with 13 bases separating them. This CDR3 spans 12 amino acids. Here the CDR3 DNA reads TGCAGCGGGCGAGGGGGGGGCACTGAAGCTTTCTTT. Translating it yields CSGRGGGTEAFF. The full variable domain, in which reference TRBV29-1 and TRBJ1-1 provide the parts outside the CDR3, is SAVISQKPSRDICQRGTSLTIQCQVDSQVTMMFWYRQQPGQSLTLIATANQGSEATYESGFVIDKFPISRPNLTFSTLTVSNMSPEDSSIYLCSGRGGGTEAFFGQGTRLTVV.

The chain employs TRBV2 and TRBJ2-7; D is unclear. V dropped 0 bases and J dropped 2 bases, with 5 bases sitting between them. The CDR3 sequence is 13 residues long. Per the germline V gene, CDR1 is SNHLY and CDR2 is FYNNEI. CDR3 in DNA: TGTGCCAGCAGTGAAGCAGATACCTACGAGCAGTACTTC. This sequence encodes CASSEADTYEQYF.

The rearrangement uses TRBV5-1 and TRBJ2-5, with 13 bases lining up with TRBD2. Trimming cost V 0 bases and J 5 bases; bases outside gene matches: 7. CDR1 is SGHRS, CDR2 YFSETQ, per germline. The CDR3 length is 17 residues. The CDR3 here is CASSLGTSGSGVETQYF. The CDR3 bases are TGCGCCAGCAGCTTGGGGACTAGCGGGAGCGGAGTCGAGACCCAGTACTTC.

This clonotype was recorded a few times. This chain connects TRBV14 to TRBJ2-1; maybe TRBD2 (5 bases). Germline V gene sequence: CDR1 SGHDN, CDR2 FVKESK. CDR3 length: 10 residues. Trimming took off 4 bases at V and 14 bases at J, with 9 bases between the two ends. CDR3 protein: CASSPLGEFF. As DNA, the CDR3 is TGTGCCAGCAGCCCACTAGGAGAGTTCTTC.

This rearrangement joins TRBV5-1 to TRBJ1-2, with D possibly TRBD1 on 5 matching bases. The V end was cut by 3 bases, the J end by 3 bases, with 15 bases between. From germline, CDR1 is SGHRS and CDR2 YFSETQ. The CDR3 contains 15 residues. The CDR3 bases are TGCGCCAGCAGCTCAACGGGCAGGGAATACTATGGCTACACCTTC. It is translated as CASSSTGREYYGYTF. Filled out from reference TRBV5-1 and TRBJ1-2, the complete variable domain reads KAGVTQTPRYLIKTRGQQVTLSCSPISGHRSVSWYQQTPGQGLQFLFEYFSETQRNKGNFPGRFSGRQFSNSRSEMNVSTLELGDSALYLCASSSTGREYYGYTFGSGTRLTVV.

This clonotype was observed a few times. This chain joins TRBV20-1 and TRBJ1-1; D is unclear. V was clipped by 5 bases and J by 1 base, with 8 bases between them. Germline CDR1 reads DFQATT; CDR2 reads SNEGSKA (reference sequence). The CDR3 length is 12 residues. DNA for the CDR3: TGCAGTGCTCATCGACAGAACACTGAAGCTTTCTTT. Translating it yields CSAHRQNTEAFF.

This clonotype was seen more than once but under ten times. The chain is built from TRBV27 and TRBJ1-1; D gene uncertain. The CDR3 is 14 residues long. The germline V gene encodes CDR1 MNHEY and CDR2 SMNVEV (reference sequence). Trimming shortened V by 3 bases and J by 1 base, and 9 bases separated the two germline ends. The CDR3 protein is CASSLLGSNTEAFF. In nucleotides, the CDR3 is TGTGCCAGCAGTTTGTTAGGTTCGAACACTGAAGCTTTCTTT.

The chain combines TRBV6-2 or TRBV6-3 with TRBJ1-1; no definite D call. The CDR3 length is 14 residues. Trimming shortened V by 5 bases and J by 7 bases, and 17 bases separated the two germline ends. In germline, CDR1 is MNHEY, CDR2 SVGEGT. This CDR3 is CASSPDTSEVEAFF. The CDR3, as DNA: TGTGCCAGCAGTCCAGACACCTCTGAAGTTGAAGCTTTCTTT.